The 31 T cell receptor beta chains listed next were all sequenced from one sample in a study of response to subunit inactivated influenza vaccine. TCRdb processed the RT-PCR reads anew with MiXCR; each CDR3 protein has one entry. The table shows about 190,000 distinct CDR3 sequences, with under 15% occurring only once. The sequencing here drew on CD8+ T cells sorted from PBMCs, taken roughly 5 days after vaccination. The receptors derive from a man aged 45-60 years who received an inactivated influenza vaccine.

This clonotype was found a few times. The chain is built from TRBV6-1 and TRBJ2-3; 8 positions match TRBD2. Trimming cost V 5 bases and J 1 base; bases outside gene matches: 5. Germline CDR1 reads MNHNS; CDR2 reads SASEGT. This CDR3 comprises 15 residues. In DNA form, the CDR3 reads TGTGCCAGCAGTCCGGGACTAGGTCGCACAGATACGCAGTATTTT. Translation: CASSPGLGRTDTQYF.

The CDR3: CATSLGTANTDTQYF. CDR3 nucleotides: TGTGCCACCAGTCTCGGGACGGCAAACACAGATACGCAGTATTTT. The rearrangement joins TRBV24-1 to TRBJ2-3; D could derive from TRBD1 or TRBD2 (5 bases each). The CDR3 runs 15 residues. V shed 6 bases and J shed 2 bases, with 14 bases lying between them. The V gene's germline CDR1 is KGHDR and CDR2 SFDVKD.

This chain links TRBV4-1 with TRBJ2-5; the match to TRBD1 covers 11 bases. V trimming: 1 base; J trimming: 1 base; junction bases outside the gene matches: 2. Per germline, CDR1 MGHRA and CDR2 YSYEKL. The CDR3 covers 16 residues. CDR3 nucleotide sequence: TGCGCCAGCAGCCAAGGGACAGGGGGCTTCCAAGAGACCCAGTACTTC. This encodes CASSQGTGGFQETQYF.

This clonotype was recorded at least ten times. The J gene is TRBJ2-2, the V gene TRBV24-1; perhaps TRBD1 as D (6 bases). Deletions cut 11 bases from V and 5 bases from J, with 14 bases between. CDR1 KGHDR and CDR2 SFDVKD come from the germline V gene. The CDR3 has 13 residues. In DNA form, the CDR3 reads TGTGCCATCGGTACAGGGACGACCGGGGAGCTGTTTTTT. It specifies CAIGTGTTGELFF.

This clonotype came up a few times. The J gene is TRBJ2-5, the V gene TRBV12-3 or TRBV12-4; the match to TRBD1 covers 7 bases. The V and J ends lost 4 bases and 4 bases, in that order; junction bases with no gene match: 0. The CDR3 sequence is 12 residues long. The CDR3 bases are TGTGCCAGCAGTTGGGACAGAGAGACCCAGTACTTC. Its translation is CASSWDRETQYF.

CDR3 bases: TGCAGCGGCGGGACAGGGACCTACAATGAGCAGTTCTTC. Translation: CSGGTGTYNEQFF. V gene TRBV29-1 combines with J gene TRBJ2-1; 9 bases are shared with TRBD1. With 7 bases clipped from V and 2 bases from J, the junction kept 3 bases outside the gene matches. The CDR3 covers 13 residues. The germline V gene has CDR1 SQVTM and CDR2 ANQGSEA.

This rearrangement joins TRBV15 to TRBJ2-1, with 11 bases identical to TRBD2. V was pared by 1 base and J by 8 bases, with 4 bases of the junction left unmatched. The CDR3 totals 15 residues. Germline CDR1 reads LNHNV; CDR2 reads YYDKDF (reference sequence). This CDR3 is CATSRVIAGGDEQFF. As DNA, the CDR3 is TGTGCCACCAGCAGAGTAATAGCGGGAGGGGATGAGCAGTTCTTC.

CDR3 sequence reads: CASSEEGLYYEQYF. CDR3 nucleotide sequence: TGTGCCAGCAGTGAGGAGGGTCTTTACTACGAGCAGTACTTC. The chain employs TRBV6-4 and TRBJ2-7; D is perhaps TRBD2 (6 bases). CDR1 MRHNA and CDR2 SNTAGT come from the germline V gene. The CDR3 totals 14 residues. The V end lost 3 bases, the J end lost 3 bases, and 12 bases lay between the germline ends.

In this sample, this clonotype turned up a few times. The chain couples TRBV12-3 or TRBV12-4 to TRBJ1-2, with 7 bases matching TRBD1. This CDR3 has 13 residues. V lost 6 bases and J lost 2; bases outside the gene matches: 3. The CDR3 here is CASRSTGNYGYTF. The CDR3, as DNA: TGTGCCAGCAGGTCGACAGGGAACTATGGCTACACCTTC.

This clonotype was counted a few times. The chain links TRBV7-9 to TRBJ2-7, with 9 bases fitting TRBD1. CDR3 length: 16 amino acids. Germline lookup yields CDR1 SEHNR and CDR2 FQNEAQ (reference sequence). After removal of 1 base from V and 7 bases from J, the junction contained 11 bases not matched to a gene. This chain's CDR3 is CASSLVPGQGFGEQYF. CDR3 DNA sequence: TGTGCCAGCAGCTTAGTCCCGGGACAGGGATTTGGGGAGCAGTACTTC. Full variable domain (missing parts from reference TRBV7-9 and TRBJ2-7): DTGVSQNPRHKITKRGQNVTFRCDPISEHNRLYWYRQTLGQGPEFLTYFQNEAQLEKSRLLSDRFSAERPKGSFSTLEIQRTEQGDSAMYLCASSLVPGQGFGEQYFGPGTRLTVT.

This chain joins TRBV10-3 and TRBJ1-1, with TRBD1 matching over 7 bases. V lost 6 bases, J lost 4 bases, and 2 bases stayed unmatched. Germline V lookup: CDR1 ENHRY, CDR2 SYGVKD. There are 12 residues in the CDR3. The CDR3: CAIRAGGTEAFF. The CDR3 DNA reads TGTGCCATCAGGGCAGGGGGCACTGAAGCTTTCTTT.

The chain employs TRBV20-1 and TRBJ2-2; 12 nucleotides align to TRBD1. The CDR3 runs 14 residues. The trim removed 6 bases at V and 6 bases at J, leaving 5 bases unmatched. Germline V gives CDR1 DFQATT, CDR2 SNEGSKA (reference sequence). The CDR3 DNA follows: TGCAGTGCGGGGGGACAGGGGGCCTCCGGGGAGCTGTTTTTT. Its translation: CSAGGQGASGELFF.

The chain links TRBV6-2 or TRBV6-3 to TRBJ2-1; 9 bases fit TRBD2. There are 16 residues in the CDR3. V shed 5 bases, J shed 4 bases, and the junction held 9 bases outside the gene matches. The germline V gene has CDR1 MNHEY and CDR2 SVGEGT. The CDR3 is CASSADSSGAYNEQFF. For the CDR3, the DNA is TGTGCCAGCAGTGCTGATTCTAGCGGGGCGTACAATGAGCAGTTCTTC.

In its sample, this clonotype was seen a few times. The V and J genes are TRBV27 and TRBJ2-2; weak D call: TRBD2 (7 bases). The germline V and J ends were trimmed by 7 bases and 6 bases, with 9 bases remaining between them. The V gene's germline CDR1 is MNHEY and CDR2 SMNVEV (reference sequence). The CDR3 consists of 12 residues. The CDR3 reads CASKGGAGELFF. Here the CDR3 DNA reads TGTGCCAGCAAGGGGGGGGCCGGGGAGCTGTTTTTT.

The sample holds a few counts of this clonotype. V gene TRBV28 combines with J gene TRBJ2-5, with TRBD2 matching over 9 bases. Trimming took 3 bases from V and 2 from J; bases not matched to a gene: 4. The germline CDR1 and CDR2 sequences are MDHEN and SYDVKM. The CDR3 spans 15 residues. The CDR3 region is CASSFPAGGQETQYF. The CDR3 coding sequence is TGTGCCAGCAGTTTTCCAGCGGGAGGACAAGAGACCCAGTACTTC.

The chain has TRBV24-1 and TRBJ2-3; TRBD2 matches at 9 bases. This CDR3 is 13 amino acids long. CDR1 is KGHDR, CDR2 SFDVKD, per germline. V lost 4 bases and J lost 9; bases outside the gene matches: 4. The CDR3: CATSDGAGGTQYF. In nucleotides, the CDR3 is TGTGCCACCAGTGACGGAGCGGGAGGCACGCAGTATTTT.

The sample holds many counts of this clonotype. This chain connects TRBV7-8 to TRBJ2-7; D gene ambiguous. V lost 1 base, J lost 2 bases, and 9 bases lay in between. Germline V CDR1 and CDR2: SGHVS, FQNEAQ. The CDR3 sequence is 14 residues long. The CDR3 protein is CASSLGFDTYEQYF. The CDR3 DNA follows: TGTGCCAGCAGCTTAGGTTTCGACACCTACGAGCAGTACTTC.

In this sample, this clonotype turned up a few times. The gene calls are TRBV20-1 and TRBJ2-7; 7 bases are shared with TRBD2. The CDR3 consists of 14 residues. V lost 4 bases and J lost 2; bases outside the gene matches: 8. The germline gives CDR1 DFQATT, CDR2 SNEGSKA (reference sequence). Written as DNA, the CDR3 is TGCAGTGCTACTCCAAAGCGGGGCACCTACGAGCAGTACTTC. Translating it yields CSATPKRGTYEQYF.

This clonotype was seen more than once but under ten times. The genes are TRBV12-3 or TRBV12-4 and TRBJ1-6; no firm D call. The CDR3 covers 14 residues. V lost 4 bases to trimming and J lost 4 bases, with 8 bases between them. The chain's CDR3 is CASSWTEYNSPLHF. The CDR3 nucleotides read TGTGCCAGCAGTTGGACGGAATATAATTCACCCCTCCACTTT.

This clonotype appeared once. The chain links TRBV19 to TRBJ1-5, with 7 nucleotides matching TRBD1. The CDR3 spans 17 residues. CDR1 is LNHDA, CDR2 SQIVND, per germline (reference sequence). J gave up 3 bases and V 5 bases, and 13 bases lay outside the gene matches. This CDR3 is CASSFGGQEEPNQPQHF. CDR3 DNA: TGTGCCAGTAGTTTTGGAGGACAGGAGGAACCCAATCAGCCCCAGCATTTT.

This clonotype appeared a few times. CDR3 region: CASSASDGSYEQYF. CDR3 bases: TGTGCCAGCAGCGCAAGCGACGGGTCCTACGAGCAGTACTTC. J is TRBJ2-7 and V is TRBV7-6, with unresolved D. CDR1 and CDR2 from the germline V gene are SGHVS and FNYEAQ. CDR3 length equals 14 residues. Between the trimmed V and J ends, which lost 5 bases and 1 base, there was a span of 12 bases.

This clonotype was seen many times. The J gene is TRBJ2-1, the V gene TRBV20-1; TRBD1 aligns across 7 bases. Germline values: CDR1 DFQATT, CDR2 SNEGSKA (reference sequence). The CDR3 is made up of 14 amino acids. J gave up 14 bases and V 1 base, and 14 bases lay outside the gene matches. The DNA for the CDR3 is TGCAGTGCTAGAGCCCCAAACAGGGGTCTTCTTGAGTTCTTC. It codes for CSARAPNRGLLEFF.

The chain joins TRBV7-3 to TRBJ2-6; 8 bases match TRBD1. The CDR3 extends over 15 amino acids. The V and J ends lost 5 bases and 2 bases, in that order; junction bases with no gene match: 2. The germline V gene has CDR1 SGHTA and CDR2 FQGTGA. CDR3 sequence (DNA): TGTGCCAGCAGCCTACAGGGGGCTGGGGCCAACGTCCTGACTTTC. This codes for CASSLQGAGANVLTF. Looking up the rest from reference TRBV7-3 and TRBJ2-6 gives the full variable domain: GAGVSQTPSNKVTEKGKYVELRCDPISGHTALYWYRQSLGQGPEFLIYFQGTGAADDSGLPNDRFFAVRPEGSVSTLKIQRTERGDSAVYLCASSLQGAGANVLTFGAGSRLTVL.

This chain links TRBV4-1 with TRBJ1-5, with no clear D. The CDR3 spans 16 residues. Per the germline V gene, CDR1 is MGHRA and CDR2 is YSYEKL. The V gene lost 3 bases and the J gene lost 3 bases, with 15 bases spanning the gap. The CDR3 protein is CASSQGRGPLNQPQHF. In DNA form, the CDR3 reads TGCGCCAGCAGCCAGGGGAGAGGCCCACTCAATCAGCCCCAGCATTTT.

The chain carries TRBV20-1 and TRBJ1-1; 8 positions agree with TRBD1. Germline V lookup: CDR1 DFQATT, CDR2 SNEGSKA (reference sequence). The CDR3 length is 15 residues. V gave up 3 bases and J gave up 2 bases; unmatched junction bases: 8. The CDR3 DNA reads as TGCAGTGCTAGTGAATTAGGACAGGGTAACACTGAAGCTTTCTTT. Protein: CSASELGQGNTEAFF.

This clonotype came up many times. The J gene is TRBJ2-5, the V gene TRBV7-9, with D perhaps TRBD1 (6 bases). This CDR3 contains 14 residues. The germline V gene has CDR1 SEHNR and CDR2 FQNEAQ (reference sequence). V lost 2 bases and J lost 5, with 12 bases in between. CDR3 residues: CASSLTGYQETQYF. The CDR3 DNA follows: TGTGCCAGCAGCTTAACAGGGTATCAGGAGACCCAGTACTTC.

The V gene is TRBV4-3, the J gene TRBJ1-1, with D maybe TRBD1 (6 bases). The CDR3 sequence is 16 residues long. Germline values: CDR1 LGHNA, CDR2 YSLEER. V lost 1 base, J lost 6 bases, and 18 bases lay in between. DNA of the CDR3: TGCGCCAGCAGCCAAGCTGCTACAGGGTATAGCGCTGAAGCTTTCTTT. It yields the protein CASSQAATGYSAEAFF.

This clonotype was counted at least ten times. The CDR3 protein is CASSPGGAMGTQYF. The CDR3 nucleotides read TGTGCCAGCAGCCCCGGAGGGGCTATGGGCACGCAGTATTTT. The rearrangement links TRBV12-3 or TRBV12-4 to TRBJ2-3; weak D call: TRBD2 (6 bases). Trimming removed 6 bases at V and 9 bases at J, with 19 bases between. The CDR3 contains 14 residues.

This clonotype was detected ten times or more. The chain combines TRBV10-3 with TRBJ2-3; D remains unclear. The V end lost 0 bases, the J end lost 7 bases, and 8 bases lay between the germline ends. Germline V gene data show CDR1 as ENHRY and CDR2 as SYGVKD. The CDR3 contains 13 residues. The CDR3 loop is CAISESGFYTQYF. CDR3 sequence (DNA): TGTGCCATCAGTGAGTCAGGCTTCTATACGCAGTATTTT.

The chain employs TRBV20-1 and TRBJ1-1; no firm D call. Germline assignment: CDR1 DFQATT and CDR2 SNEGSKA (reference sequence). Trimming took 0 bases from V and 7 from J, leaving 12 bases between them. The CDR3 runs 13 residues. CDR3 nucleotide sequence: TGCAGTGCTAGAGATCCCGACCAACTTGAAGCTTTCTTT. The encoded protein is CSARDPDQLEAFF.

This rearrangement joins TRBV5-1 to TRBJ2-1; 11 nucleotides line up with TRBD1. Looked up from germline, CDR1 is SGHRS and CDR2 is YFSETQ. The CDR3 runs to 14 residues. V gave up 4 bases and J gave up 7 bases; unmatched junction bases: 4. The CDR3 DNA is TGCGCCAGCAGCCGCGGACAGGGGGCGAATGAGCAGTTCTTC. This gives the protein CASSRGQGANEQFF.